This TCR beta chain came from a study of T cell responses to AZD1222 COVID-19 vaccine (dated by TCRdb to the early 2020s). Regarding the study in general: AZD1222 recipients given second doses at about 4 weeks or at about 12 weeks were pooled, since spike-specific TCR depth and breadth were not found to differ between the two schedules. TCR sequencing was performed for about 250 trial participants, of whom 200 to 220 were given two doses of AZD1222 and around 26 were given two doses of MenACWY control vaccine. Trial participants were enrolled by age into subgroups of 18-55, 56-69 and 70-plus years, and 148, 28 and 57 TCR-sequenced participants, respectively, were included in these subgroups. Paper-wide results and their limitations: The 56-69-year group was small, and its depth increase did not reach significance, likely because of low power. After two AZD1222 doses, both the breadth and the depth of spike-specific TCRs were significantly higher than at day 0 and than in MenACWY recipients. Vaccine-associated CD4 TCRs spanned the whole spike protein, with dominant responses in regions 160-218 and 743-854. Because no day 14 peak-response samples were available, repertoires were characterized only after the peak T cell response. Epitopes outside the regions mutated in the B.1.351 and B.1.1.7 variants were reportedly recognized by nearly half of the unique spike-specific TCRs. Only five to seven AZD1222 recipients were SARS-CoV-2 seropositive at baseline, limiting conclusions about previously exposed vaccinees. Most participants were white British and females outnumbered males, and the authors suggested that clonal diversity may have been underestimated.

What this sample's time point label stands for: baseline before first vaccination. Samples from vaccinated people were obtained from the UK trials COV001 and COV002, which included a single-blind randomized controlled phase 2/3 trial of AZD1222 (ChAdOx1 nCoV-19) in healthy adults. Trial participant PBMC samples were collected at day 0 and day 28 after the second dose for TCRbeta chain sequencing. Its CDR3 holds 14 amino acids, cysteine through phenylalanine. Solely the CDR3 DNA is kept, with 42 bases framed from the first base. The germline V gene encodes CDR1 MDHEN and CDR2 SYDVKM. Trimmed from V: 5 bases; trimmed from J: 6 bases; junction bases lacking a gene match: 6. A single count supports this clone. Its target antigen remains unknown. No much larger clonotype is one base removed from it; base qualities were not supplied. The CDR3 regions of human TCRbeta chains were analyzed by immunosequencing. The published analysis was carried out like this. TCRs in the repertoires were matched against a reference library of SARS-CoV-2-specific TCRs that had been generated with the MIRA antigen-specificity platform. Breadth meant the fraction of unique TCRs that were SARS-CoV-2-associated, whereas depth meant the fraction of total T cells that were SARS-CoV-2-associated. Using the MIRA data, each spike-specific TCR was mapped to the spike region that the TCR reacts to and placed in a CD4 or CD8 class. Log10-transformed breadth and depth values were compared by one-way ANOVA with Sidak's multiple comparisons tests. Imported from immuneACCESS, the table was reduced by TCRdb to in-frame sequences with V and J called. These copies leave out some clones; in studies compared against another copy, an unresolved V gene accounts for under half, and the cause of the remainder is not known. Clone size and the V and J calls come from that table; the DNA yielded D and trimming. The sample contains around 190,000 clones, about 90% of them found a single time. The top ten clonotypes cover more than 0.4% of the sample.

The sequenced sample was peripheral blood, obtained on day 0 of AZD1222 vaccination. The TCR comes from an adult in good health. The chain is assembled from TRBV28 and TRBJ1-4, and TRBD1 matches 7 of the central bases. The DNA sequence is TGTGCCAGCAGTCTCCAGGGGGGTGATGAAAAACTGTTTTTT. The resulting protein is CASSLQGGDEKLFF.